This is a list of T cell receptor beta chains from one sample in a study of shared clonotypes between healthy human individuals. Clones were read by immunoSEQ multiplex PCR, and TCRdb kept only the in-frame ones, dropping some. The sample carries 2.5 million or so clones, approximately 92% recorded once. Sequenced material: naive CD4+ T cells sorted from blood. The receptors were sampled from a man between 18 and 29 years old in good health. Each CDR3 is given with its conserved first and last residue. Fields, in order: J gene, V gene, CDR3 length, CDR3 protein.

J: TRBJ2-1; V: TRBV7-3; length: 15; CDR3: CASSPSIGGLDEQFF
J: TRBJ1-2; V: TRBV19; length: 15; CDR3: CASSAQPRTNYGYTF
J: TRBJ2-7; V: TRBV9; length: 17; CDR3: CASSVGIGGTSGSRQYF
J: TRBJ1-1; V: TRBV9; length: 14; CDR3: CASSVLGGNTEAFF
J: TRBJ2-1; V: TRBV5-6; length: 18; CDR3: CASSPDDRVYGPYNEQFF
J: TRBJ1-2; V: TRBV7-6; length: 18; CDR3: CASSLRPPRDSKNYGYTF
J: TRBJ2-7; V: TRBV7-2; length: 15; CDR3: CASSPSGTTSYEQYF
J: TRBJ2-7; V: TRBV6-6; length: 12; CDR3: CASSYDGYEQYF
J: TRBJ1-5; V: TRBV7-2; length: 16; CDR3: CASSSVGTGVGQPQHF
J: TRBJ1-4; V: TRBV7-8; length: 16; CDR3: CASSRYSRGGNEKLFF
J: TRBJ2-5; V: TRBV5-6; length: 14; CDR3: CASSFGPVSETQYF
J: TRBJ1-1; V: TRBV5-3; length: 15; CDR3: CARSLDGVMSTEAFF
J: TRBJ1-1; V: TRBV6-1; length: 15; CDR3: CASSDFGTVITEAFF
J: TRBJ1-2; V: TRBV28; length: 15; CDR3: CATLPPLDSNYGYTF
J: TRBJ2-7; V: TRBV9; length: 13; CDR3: CASSVAPTYEQYF
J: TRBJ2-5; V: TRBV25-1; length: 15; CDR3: CASTTDRLYQETQYF
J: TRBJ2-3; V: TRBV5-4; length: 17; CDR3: CASSPPGAGVYTDTQYF
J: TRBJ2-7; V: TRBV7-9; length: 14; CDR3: CASSLEGAGYEQYF
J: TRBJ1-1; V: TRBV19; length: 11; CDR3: CASAVNTEAFF
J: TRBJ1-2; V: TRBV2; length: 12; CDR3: CASSVSGGGYTF
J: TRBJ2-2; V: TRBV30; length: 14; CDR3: CAWARGEHTGELFF
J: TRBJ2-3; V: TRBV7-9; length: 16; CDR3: CASSWILAGGTDTQYF
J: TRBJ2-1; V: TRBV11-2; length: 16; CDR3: CASSLEWDRVFNEQFF
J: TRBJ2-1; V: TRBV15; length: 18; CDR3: CATSTLGGLAAIYNEQFF
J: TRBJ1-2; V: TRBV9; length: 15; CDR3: CASSVATGDSYGYTF
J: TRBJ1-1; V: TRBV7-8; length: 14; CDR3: CASSLNPSGTEAFF
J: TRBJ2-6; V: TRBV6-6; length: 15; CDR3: CASSFGASGANVLTF
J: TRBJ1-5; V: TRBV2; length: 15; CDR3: CASSVRDNPNQPQHF
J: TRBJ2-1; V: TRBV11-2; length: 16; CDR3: CASSTKTGETYNEQFF